This is a list of T cell receptor beta chains from one sample in a study of persistence of HIV-infected CD4 T cells. Antigen specificity for these receptors is unknown. Sequencing used immunoSEQ multiplex PCR; TCRdb keeps in-frame clones, though not all of them. The sample holds 40,000 to 55,000 clones, 80% to 90% seen once. The sequenced sample was CD4+ T cells sorted from PBMCs after approximately 20-hour stimulation, obtained from a patient who received antiretroviral therapy. These receptors were collected from an adult woman with HIV who was CMV-seropositive. Each CDR3 is given with its conserved first and last residue. D genes are given only for firm matches. Where a row states a size, it is once, few, many or the class of an expanded clone; other rows omit it.

size	length	D	V	J	CDR3	DNA
-	13	TRBD1	TRBV5-1	TRBJ1-2	CASSPRDSYGYTF	TGCGCCAGCAGCCCCAGGGACAGCTATGGCTACACCTTC
-	17	TRBD2	TRBV24-1	TRBJ2-2	CATSDLGLAGATGELFF	TGTGCCACCAGTGATTTGGGACTAGCGGGTGCCACCGGGGAGCTGTTTTTT
few	13	-	TRBV7-9	TRBJ1-1	CASTKGTTLGAFF	TGTGCCAGCACCAAAGGAACTACGCTGGGGGCTTTCTTT
-	16	-	TRBV10-3	TRBJ1-3	CAIRARGGYSGNTIYF	TGTGCCATCAGAGCCCGCGGGGGCTACTCTGGAAACACCATATATTTT
-	15	TRBD1	TRBV28	TRBJ1-2	CASSENRGGDYGYTF	TGTGCCAGCAGTGAAAACAGGGGAGGAGACTATGGCTACACCTTC
-	21	TRBD2	TRBV5-1	TRBJ2-7	CASSFTLSGLAGWSGSYEQYF	TGCGCCAGCAGCTTCACCCTATCTGGACTAGCGGGATGGTCGGGCTCCTACGAGCAGTACTTC
-	13	-	TRBV4-3	TRBJ1-1	CASSPDGGREAFF	TGCGCCAGCAGCCCCGACGGGGGGCGTGAAGCTTTCTTT
-	14	TRBD1	TRBV5-4	TRBJ1-1	CASSHDRGGTEAFF	TGTGCCAGCAGCCACGACAGGGGCGGCACTGAAGCTTTCTTT
once	14	TRBD2	TRBV20-1	TRBJ2-7	CSASKRGVSYEQYF	TGCAGTGCTAGTAAGCGGGGGGTATCCTACGAGCAGTACTTC
-	13	-	TRBV4-3	TRBJ1-1	CASKGTLNTEAFF	TGCGCCAGCAAGGGGACACTAAACACTGAAGCTTTCTTT
few	11	-	TRBV2	TRBJ2-7	CASSDWSEQYF	TGTGCCAGCAGTGACTGGTCTGAGCAGTACTTC
-	14	-	TRBV11-3	TRBJ1-1	CASSPRLGYTEAFF	TGTGCCAGCAGCCCCAGACTGGGGTACACTGAAGCTTTCTTT
-	14	-	TRBV25-1	TRBJ1-5	CASSQTGFNQPQHF	TGTGCCAGCAGTCAAACAGGGTTCAATCAGCCCCAGCATTTT
-	13	-	TRBV15	TRBJ2-7	CATSSNRPGEQYF	TGTGCCACCAGCAGCAACAGGCCTGGCGAGCAGTACTTC
-	14	-	TRBV30	TRBJ1-2	CAWRSRGGMVGYTF	TGTGCCTGGAGATCGCGAGGGGGGATGGTTGGCTACACCTTC
once	14	-	TRBV19	TRBJ2-7	CASSIRGAQYEQYF	TGTGCCAGTAGTATCCGGGGGGCCCAATACGAGCAGTACTTC
-	13	-	TRBV5-1	TRBJ2-7	CASSLSSGYEQYF	TGCGCCAGCAGCTTGTCTTCAGGGTACGAGCAGTACTTC
once	15	-	TRBV7-2	TRBJ2-2	CASSLGADKTGELFF	TGTGCCAGCAGCTTAGGAGCAGATAAAACCGGGGAGCTGTTTTTT